These T cell receptor beta chains were read from a single sample in a study of blood T cell repertoires in COVID-19. Libraries were prepared by immunoSEQ multiplex PCR; TCRdb keeps only in-frame clonotypes and omits some of them. The data show roughly 190,000 clones, with 80% to 85% seen just once and roughly 14% held by the top ten. Sequencing input: peripheral blood. Receptors originate from a woman aged 70 to 79 with COVID-19, enrolled during active disease. Both conserved end residues are part of each CDR3. Each record gives: J gene, D gene, V gene, clone size, CDR3 DNA, CDR3 protein. D genes are given only for firm matches. Clone size is stated in some rows and not others, as once, few, many or a class when expanded.

j_call: TRBJ2-7
d_call: .
v_call: TRBV28
clone_size: .
cdr3_nt: TGTGCCAGCAGTTTCGGTCGGATTGGGCGCGAGCAGTACTTC
cdr3_aa: CASSFGRIGREQYF

j_call: TRBJ2-5
d_call: TRBD2
v_call: TRBV30
clone_size: .
cdr3_nt: TGTGCCTGGAGGACGGGACTAGCGGGCCTGGAGACCCAGTACTTC
cdr3_aa: CAWRTGLAGLETQYF

j_call: TRBJ2-2
d_call: .
v_call: TRBV5-5
clone_size: .
cdr3_nt: TGTGCCAGCAGCTCCTCTACCGGGGAGCTGTTTTTT
cdr3_aa: CASSSSTGELFF

j_call: TRBJ2-7
d_call: .
v_call: TRBV7-8
clone_size: .
cdr3_nt: TGTGCCAGCAGCTCGCGTCGGGACAACTCCTACGAGCAGTACTTC
cdr3_aa: CASSSRRDNSYEQYF

j_call: TRBJ2-5
d_call: TRBD2
v_call: TRBV5-6
clone_size: few
cdr3_nt: TGTGCCAGCAGCTCTAGAGCGGGAGTACAAGAGACCCAGTACTTC
cdr3_aa: CASSSRAGVQETQYF

j_call: TRBJ1-2
d_call: TRBD1
v_call: TRBV7-8
clone_size: .
cdr3_nt: TGTGCCAGCAGCTTAGTTAGGGGGGACCGGGACAGGGCCTCCCCGGAGGGCTACACCTTC
cdr3_aa: CASSLVRGDRDRASPEGYTF

j_call: TRBJ2-3
d_call: TRBD2
v_call: TRBV5-4
clone_size: .
cdr3_nt: TGTGCCAGTAGGACAGGGACCAAGGGACTAGCGGTCACAGATACGCAGTATTTT
cdr3_aa: CASRTGTKGLAVTDTQYF

j_call: TRBJ1-1
d_call: TRBD1
v_call: TRBV30
clone_size: .
cdr3_nt: TGTGCCTGGAGCGGACAGGCGGGGTCTGAAGCTTTCTTT
cdr3_aa: CAWSGQAGSEAFF

j_call: TRBJ2-6
d_call: .
v_call: TRBV5-1
clone_size: .
cdr3_nt: TGCGCCAGCAGCGCCACAGGCTCTGGGGCCAACGTCCTGACTTTC
cdr3_aa: CASSATGSGANVLTF

j_call: TRBJ1-5
d_call: TRBD1
v_call: TRBV6-6
clone_size: few
cdr3_nt: TGTGCCAGCAGTTTAACAGGGGGCAAACAGCCCCAGCATTTT
cdr3_aa: CASSLTGGKQPQHF